These 7 T cell receptor beta chains originate from one sample sequenced in a study of neoadjuvant anti-PD-1 for oral cavity cancer. Regarding time point: after neoadjuvant nivolumab, at surgical resection. Method: immunoSEQ multiplex PCR; TCRdb's copy keeps in-frame clones and lacks some. This sample has roughly 20,000 clones, with 35% to 50% found just once. The specimen was tumor tissue, collected after nivolumab (anti-PD-1) treatment. The receptors here all came from a person between 40 and 80 years old with oral cavity squamous cell carcinoma.

Ten or more counts support this clone. J is TRBJ2-6 and V is TRBV18, with D hard to call. Trimming stripped 6 bases from V and 4 bases from J, with 7 bases between. From germline, CDR1 is KGHSH and CDR2 LQKENI. This CDR3 spans 13 amino acids. The CDR3 DNA sequence: TGTGCCAGCTCCTCCCCCGGGGCCAACGTCCTGACTTTC. It translates to CASSSPGANVLTF. Supplemented by reference TRBV18 and TRBJ2-6, the full variable domain reads NAGVMQNPRHLVRRRGQEARLRCSPMKGHSHVYWYRQLPEEGLKFMVYLQKENIIDESGMPKERFSAEFPKEGPSILRIQQVVRGDSAAYFCASSSPGANVLTFGAGSRLTVL.

This rearrangement joins TRBV14 to TRBJ1-6; D is uncertain. The length of the CDR3 is 12 residues. Trimming took off 5 bases at V and 7 bases at J, with 6 bases between the two ends. CDR1 is SGHDN and CDR2 is FVKESK in the germline V gene. This CDR3 is CASSKVNSPLHF. The CDR3 region has the DNA TGTGCCAGCAGCAAGGTCAATTCACCCCTCCACTTT.

This clone showed up just once. The chain recombines TRBV5-1 with TRBJ2-1, with TRBD2 identical over 8 bases. V gave up 1 base and J gave up 0 bases; unmatched junction bases: 12. CDR1 and CDR2 (germline): SGHRS, YFSETQ. The CDR3 extends over 19 amino acids. The CDR3 nucleotides read TGCGCCAGCAGCTTGCGGCCTAGCGGGCCCCGACCCTCCTACAATGAGCAGTTCTTC. Its translation: CASSLRPSGPRPSYNEQFF. The whole variable domain, filled in from reference TRBV5-1 and TRBJ2-1, reads KAGVTQTPRYLIKTRGQQVTLSCSPISGHRSVSWYQQTPGQGLQFLFEYFSETQRNKGNFPGRFSGRQFSNSRSEMNVSTLELGDSALYLCASSLRPSGPRPSYNEQFFGPGTRLTVL.

The chain links TRBV6-1 to TRBJ1-2, with TRBD1 matching over 7 bases. This CDR3 comprises 14 residues. From germline, CDR1 is MNHNS and CDR2 SASEGT. V gave up 5 bases and J gave up 7 bases; unmatched junction bases: 10. In nucleotides, the CDR3 is TGTGCCAGCAGTCCCTGGGACAGCTCTTTTGGCTACACCTTC. Its protein product is CASSPWDSSFGYTF.

J is TRBJ2-2 and V is TRBV18; no definite D call. CDR1 is KGHSH and CDR2 is LQKENI in the germline V gene. Trimming shortened V by 1 base and J by 5 bases, and 8 bases separated the two germline ends. This CDR3 comprises 14 residues. This CDR3 reads CASSPQVVTGELFF. The DNA for the CDR3 is TGTGCCAGCTCACCACAGGTAGTGACCGGGGAGCTGTTTTTT.

This clone was detected ten times or more. The chain joins TRBV2 to TRBJ1-5; D ambiguous. CDR3 length equals 14 residues. Per germline, CDR1 SNHLY and CDR2 FYNNEI. V dropped 6 bases and J dropped 0 bases, with 9 bases sitting between them. This chain's CDR3 is CASSVDNSNQPQHF. The CDR3 DNA follows: TGTGCCAGCAGCGTTGACAATAGCAATCAGCCCCAGCATTTT.

The chain joins TRBV21-1 to TRBJ2-3. TRBV21-1 is a known pseudogene. The CDR3 runs to 15 residues. CDR3 bases: TGTGCCAGCAGCAAAGGGGGGACCTTAAAAGATACGCAGTATTTT. Encoded protein: CASSKGGTLKDTQYF.